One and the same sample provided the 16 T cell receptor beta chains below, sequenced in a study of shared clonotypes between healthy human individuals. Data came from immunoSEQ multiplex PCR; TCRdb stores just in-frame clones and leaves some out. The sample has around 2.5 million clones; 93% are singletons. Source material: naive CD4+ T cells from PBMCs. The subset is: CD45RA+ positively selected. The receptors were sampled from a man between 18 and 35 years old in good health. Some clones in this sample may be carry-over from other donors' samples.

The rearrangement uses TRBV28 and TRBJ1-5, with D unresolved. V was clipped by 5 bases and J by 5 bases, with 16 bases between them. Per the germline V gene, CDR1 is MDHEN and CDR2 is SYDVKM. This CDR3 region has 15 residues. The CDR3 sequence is CASSTAWGVDQPQHF. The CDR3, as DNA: TGTGCCAGCAGTACAGCGTGGGGAGTGGATCAGCCCCAGCATTTT.

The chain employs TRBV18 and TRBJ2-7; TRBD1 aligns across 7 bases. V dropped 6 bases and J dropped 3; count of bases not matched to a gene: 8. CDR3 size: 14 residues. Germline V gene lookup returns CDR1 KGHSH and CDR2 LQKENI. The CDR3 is CASSSDRDSYEQYF. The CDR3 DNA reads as TGTGCCAGCTCGTCCGACCGGGACAGCTACGAGCAGTACTTC.

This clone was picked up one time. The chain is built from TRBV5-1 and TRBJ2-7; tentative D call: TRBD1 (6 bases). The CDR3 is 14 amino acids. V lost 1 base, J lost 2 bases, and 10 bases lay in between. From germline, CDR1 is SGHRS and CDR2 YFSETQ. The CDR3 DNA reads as TGCGCCAGCAGCTTGTTGACAGGTACCTACGAGCAGTACTTC. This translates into CASSLLTGTYEQYF.

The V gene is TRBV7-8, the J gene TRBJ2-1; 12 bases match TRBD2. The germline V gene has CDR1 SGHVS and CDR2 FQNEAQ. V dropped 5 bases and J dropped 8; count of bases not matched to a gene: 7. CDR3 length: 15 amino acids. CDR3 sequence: CASSTNLAGGYEQFF. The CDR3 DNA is TGTGCCAGCAGCACAAACCTAGCGGGAGGGTATGAGCAGTTCTTC.

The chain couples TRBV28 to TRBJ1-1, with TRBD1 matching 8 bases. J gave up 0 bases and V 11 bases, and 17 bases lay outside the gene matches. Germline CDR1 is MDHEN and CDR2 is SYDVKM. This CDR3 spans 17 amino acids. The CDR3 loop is CAGPKTGTGVMNTEAFF. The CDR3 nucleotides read TGTGCCGGCCCAAAAACCGGGACAGGAGTCATGAACACTGAAGCTTTCTTT.

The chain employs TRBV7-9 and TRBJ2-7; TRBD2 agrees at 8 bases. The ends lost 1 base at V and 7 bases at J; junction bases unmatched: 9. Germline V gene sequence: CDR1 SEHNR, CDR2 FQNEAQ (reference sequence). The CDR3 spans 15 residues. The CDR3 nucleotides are TGTGCCAGCAGCTTAGGTTCCGGGAGGGCCGGGGAGCAGTACTTC. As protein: CASSLGSGRAGEQYF.

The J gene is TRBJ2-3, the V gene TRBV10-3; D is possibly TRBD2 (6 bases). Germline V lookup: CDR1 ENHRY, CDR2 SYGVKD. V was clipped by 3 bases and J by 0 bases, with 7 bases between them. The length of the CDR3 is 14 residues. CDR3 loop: CAISESGSTDTQYF. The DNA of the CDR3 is TGTGCCATCAGTGAAAGCGGGAGCACAGATACGCAGTATTTT.

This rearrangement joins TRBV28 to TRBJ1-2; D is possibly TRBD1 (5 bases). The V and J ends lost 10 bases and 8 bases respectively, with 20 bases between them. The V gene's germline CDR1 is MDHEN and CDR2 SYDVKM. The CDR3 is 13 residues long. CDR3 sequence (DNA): TGTGCCACCCCGCAAAGGGGTGTGGGCGGCTACACCTTC. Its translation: CATPQRGVGGYTF.

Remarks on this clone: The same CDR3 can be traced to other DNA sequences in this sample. This CDR3 is CASSLAPGELFF. The CDR3 DNA is TGTGCCAGCAGCTTGGCCCCCGGGGAGCTGTTTTTT. This rearrangement joins TRBV5-6 to TRBJ2-2; D not resolved. Germline lookup yields CDR1 SGHDT and CDR2 YYEEEE. There are 12 residues in the CDR3. With 0 bases removed from V and 6 bases from J, the gap between germline ends came to 3 bases.

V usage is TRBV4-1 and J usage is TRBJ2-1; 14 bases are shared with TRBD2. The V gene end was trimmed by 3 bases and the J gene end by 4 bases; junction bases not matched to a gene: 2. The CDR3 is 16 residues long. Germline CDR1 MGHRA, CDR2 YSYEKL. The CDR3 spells CASSHGTSGSYNEQFF. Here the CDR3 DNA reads TGCGCCAGCAGCCACGGGACTAGCGGGAGTTACAATGAGCAGTTCTTC.

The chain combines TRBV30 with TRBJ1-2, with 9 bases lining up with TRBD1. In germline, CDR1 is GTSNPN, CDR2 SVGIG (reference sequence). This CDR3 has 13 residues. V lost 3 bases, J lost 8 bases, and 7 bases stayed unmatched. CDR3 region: CAWRRTGVAGYTF. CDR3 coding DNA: TGTGCCTGGAGGAGGACAGGGGTTGCCGGCTACACCTTC.

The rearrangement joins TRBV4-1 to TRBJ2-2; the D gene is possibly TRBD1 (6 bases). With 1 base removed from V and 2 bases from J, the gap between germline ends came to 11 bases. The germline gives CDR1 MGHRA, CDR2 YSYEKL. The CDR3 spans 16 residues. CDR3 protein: CASSQVSRGNTGELFF. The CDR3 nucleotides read TGCGCCAGCAGCCAAGTGTCCAGGGGAAACACCGGGGAGCTGTTTTTT.

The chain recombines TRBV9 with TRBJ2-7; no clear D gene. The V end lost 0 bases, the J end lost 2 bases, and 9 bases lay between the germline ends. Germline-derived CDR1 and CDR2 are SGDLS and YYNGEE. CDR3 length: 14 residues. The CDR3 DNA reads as TGTGCCAGCAGCGTAGTTGGAGAAACCTACGAGCAGTACTTC. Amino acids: CASSVVGETYEQYF.

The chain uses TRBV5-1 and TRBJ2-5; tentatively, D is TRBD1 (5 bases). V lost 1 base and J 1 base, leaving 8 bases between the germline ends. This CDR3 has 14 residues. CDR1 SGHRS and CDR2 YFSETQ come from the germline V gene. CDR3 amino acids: CASSLPQGQETQYF. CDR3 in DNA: TGCGCCAGCAGCTTGCCCCAGGGCCAAGAGACCCAGTACTTC.

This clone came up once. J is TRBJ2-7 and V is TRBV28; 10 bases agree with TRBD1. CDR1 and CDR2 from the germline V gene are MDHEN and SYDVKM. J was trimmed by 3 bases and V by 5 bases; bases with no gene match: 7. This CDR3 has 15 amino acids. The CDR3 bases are TGTGCCAGCAGTGAGCCCGGGACAGGGGACTACGAGCAGTACTTC. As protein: CASSEPGTGDYEQYF.

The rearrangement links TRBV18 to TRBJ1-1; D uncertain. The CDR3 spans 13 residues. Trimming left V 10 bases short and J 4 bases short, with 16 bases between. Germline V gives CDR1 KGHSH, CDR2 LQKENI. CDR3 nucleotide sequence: TGTGCCATCTCCGGGGAGCCGAGCACTGAAGCTTTCTTT. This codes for CAISGEPSTEAFF. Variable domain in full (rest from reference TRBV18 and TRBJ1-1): NAGVMQNPRHLVRRRGQEARLRCSPMKGHSHVYWYRQLPEEGLKFMVYLQKENIIDESGMPKERFSAEFPKEGPSILRIQQVVRGDSAAYFCAISGEPSTEAFFGQGTRLTVV.